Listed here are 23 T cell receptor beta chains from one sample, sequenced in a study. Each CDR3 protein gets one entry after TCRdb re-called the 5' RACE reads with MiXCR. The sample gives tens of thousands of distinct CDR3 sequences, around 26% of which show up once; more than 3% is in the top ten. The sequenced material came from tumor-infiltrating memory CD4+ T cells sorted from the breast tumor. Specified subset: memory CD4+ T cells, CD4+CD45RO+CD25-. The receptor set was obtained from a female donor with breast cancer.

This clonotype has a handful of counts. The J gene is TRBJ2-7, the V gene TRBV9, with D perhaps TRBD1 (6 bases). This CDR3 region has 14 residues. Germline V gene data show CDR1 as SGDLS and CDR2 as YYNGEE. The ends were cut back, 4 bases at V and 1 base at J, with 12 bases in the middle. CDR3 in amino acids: CASSPRQVSYEQYF. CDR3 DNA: TGTGCCAGCAGCCCCCGACAGGTATCCTACGAGCAGTACTTC.

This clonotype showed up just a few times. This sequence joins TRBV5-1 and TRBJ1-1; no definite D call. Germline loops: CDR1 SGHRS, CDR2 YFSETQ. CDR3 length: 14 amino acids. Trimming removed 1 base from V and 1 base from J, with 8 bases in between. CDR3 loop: CASSLMPGNTEAFF. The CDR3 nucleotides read TGCGCCAGCAGCTTGATGCCGGGGAACACTGAAGCTTTCTTT.

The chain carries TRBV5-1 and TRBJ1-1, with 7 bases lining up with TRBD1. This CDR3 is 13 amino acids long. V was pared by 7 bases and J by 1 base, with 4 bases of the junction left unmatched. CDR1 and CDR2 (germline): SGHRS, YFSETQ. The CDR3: CASSGQTNTEAFF. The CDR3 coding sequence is TGCGCCAGCTCGGGACAGACGAACACTGAAGCTTTCTTT.

The CDR3 nucleotides read TGTGCCATCAAGTTGGGGGGGTCAGGGCTCTACGAGCAGTACTTC. It is translated as CAIKLGGSGLYEQYF. The rearrangement links TRBV10-3 to TRBJ2-7, with 7 bases aligning to TRBD2. V gave up 7 bases and J gave up 3 bases; unmatched junction bases: 12. CDR1 is ENHRY, CDR2 SYGVKD, per germline. The CDR3 extends over 15 amino acids.

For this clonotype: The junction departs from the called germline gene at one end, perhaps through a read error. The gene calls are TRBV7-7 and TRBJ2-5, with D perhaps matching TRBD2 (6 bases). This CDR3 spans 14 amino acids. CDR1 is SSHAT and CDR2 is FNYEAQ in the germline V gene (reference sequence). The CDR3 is CASSPGASGETQYF. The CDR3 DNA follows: TGTGCTAGCAGCCCGGGAGCCTCGGGAGAGACCCAGTACTTC.

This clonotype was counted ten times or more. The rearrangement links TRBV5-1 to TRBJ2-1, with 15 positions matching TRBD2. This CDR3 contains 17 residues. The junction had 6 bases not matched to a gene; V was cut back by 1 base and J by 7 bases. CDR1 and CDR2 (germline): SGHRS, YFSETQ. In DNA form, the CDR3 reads TGCGCCAGCAGCTTGATGGGACTAGCGGGAGGTTGGAATGAGCAGTTCTTC. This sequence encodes CASSLMGLAGGWNEQFF.

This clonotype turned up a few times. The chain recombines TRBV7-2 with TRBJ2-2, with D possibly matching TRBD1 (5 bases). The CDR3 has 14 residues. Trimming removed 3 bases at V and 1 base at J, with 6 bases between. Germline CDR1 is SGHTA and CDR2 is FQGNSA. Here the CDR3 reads CASSFRGNTGELFF. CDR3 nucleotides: TGTGCCAGCAGCTTTAGGGGGAACACCGGGGAGCTGTTTTTT. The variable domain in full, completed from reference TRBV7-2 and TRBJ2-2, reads GAGVSQSPSNKVTEKGKDVELRCDPISGHTALYWYRQSLGQGLEFLIYFQGNSAPDKSGLPSDRFSAERTGGSVSTLTIQRTQQEDSAVYLCASSFRGNTGELFFGEGSRLTVL.

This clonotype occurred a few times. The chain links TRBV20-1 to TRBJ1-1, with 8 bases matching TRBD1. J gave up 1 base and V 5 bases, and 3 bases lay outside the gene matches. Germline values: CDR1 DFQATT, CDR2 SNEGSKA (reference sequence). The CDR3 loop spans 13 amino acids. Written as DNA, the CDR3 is TGCAGTGCTTGGACAGGGAGGAACACTGAAGCTTTCTTT. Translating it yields CSAWTGRNTEAFF.

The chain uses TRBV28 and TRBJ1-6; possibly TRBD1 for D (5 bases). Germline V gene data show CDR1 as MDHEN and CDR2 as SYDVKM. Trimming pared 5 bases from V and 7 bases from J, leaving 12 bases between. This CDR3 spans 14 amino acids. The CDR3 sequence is CASSRDGANSPLHF. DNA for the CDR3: TGTGCCAGCAGTCGCGACGGGGCGAATTCACCCCTCCACTTT. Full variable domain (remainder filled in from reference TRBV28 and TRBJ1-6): DVKVTQSSRYLVKRTGEKVFLECVQDMDHENMFWYRQDPGLGLRLIYFSYDVKMKEKGDIPEGYSVSREKKERFSLILESASTNQTSMYLCASSRDGANSPLHFGNGTRLTVT.

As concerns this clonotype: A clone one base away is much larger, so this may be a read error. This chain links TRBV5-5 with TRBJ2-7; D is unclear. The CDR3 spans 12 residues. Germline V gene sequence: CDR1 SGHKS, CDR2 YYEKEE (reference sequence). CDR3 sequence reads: CSSSRLGSEQYF. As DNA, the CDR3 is TGTTCCAGCAGTCGGTTGGGGTCCGAGCAGTACTTC.

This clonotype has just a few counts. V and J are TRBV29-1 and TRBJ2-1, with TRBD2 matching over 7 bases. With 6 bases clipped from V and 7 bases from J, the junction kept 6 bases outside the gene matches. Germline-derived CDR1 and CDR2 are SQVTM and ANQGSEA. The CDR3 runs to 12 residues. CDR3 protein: CSVVEGGNEQFF. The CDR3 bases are TGCAGCGTGGTGGAGGGAGGGAATGAGCAGTTCTTC.

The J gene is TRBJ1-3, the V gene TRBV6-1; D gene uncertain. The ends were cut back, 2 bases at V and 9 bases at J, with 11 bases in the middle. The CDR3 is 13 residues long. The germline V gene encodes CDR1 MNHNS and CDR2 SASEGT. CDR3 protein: CASSELSGVTIYF. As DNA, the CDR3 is TGTGCCAGCAGTGAATTATCAGGAGTCACCATATATTTT.

The CDR3 nucleotides are TGTGCCAGCAGCTCGGACTCGAGCGGGGAGCTGTTTTTT. It specifies CASSSDSSGELFF. The V and J genes are TRBV7-6 and TRBJ2-2, with D perhaps matching TRBD2 (5 bases). The germline V and J ends were trimmed by 4 bases and 7 bases, with 10 bases remaining between them. CDR1 and CDR2 from the germline V gene are SGHVS and FNYEAQ. The CDR3 is made up of 13 amino acids.

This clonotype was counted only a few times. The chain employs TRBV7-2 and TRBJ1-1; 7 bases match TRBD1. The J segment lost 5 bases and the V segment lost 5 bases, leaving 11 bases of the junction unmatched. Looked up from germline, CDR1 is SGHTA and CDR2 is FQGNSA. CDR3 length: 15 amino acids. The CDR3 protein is CASSATGVRGTEAFF. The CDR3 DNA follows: TGTGCCAGCAGCGCAACAGGGGTCCGGGGGACTGAAGCTTTCTTT.

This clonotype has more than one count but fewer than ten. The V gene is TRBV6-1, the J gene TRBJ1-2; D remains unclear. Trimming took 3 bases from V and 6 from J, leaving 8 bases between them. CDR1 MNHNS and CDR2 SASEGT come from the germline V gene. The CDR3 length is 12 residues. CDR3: CASSDRVDGYTF. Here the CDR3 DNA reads TGTGCCAGCAGTGATCGGGTCGATGGCTACACCTTC.

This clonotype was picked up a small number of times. The CDR3 is CASSPRLQETQYF. The CDR3 DNA reads TGCGCCAGCAGCCCTCGGCTCCAAGAGACCCAGTACTTC. The rearrangement links TRBV5-1 to TRBJ2-5, with no clear D. This CDR3 has 13 residues. Germline assignment: CDR1 SGHRS and CDR2 YFSETQ. V was shortened by 4 bases and J by 1 base, with 8 bases between the two germline ends. Full variable domain (remainder filled in from reference TRBV5-1 and TRBJ2-5): KAGVTQTPRYLIKTRGQQVTLSCSPISGHRSVSWYQQTPGQGLQFLFEYFSETQRNKGNFPGRFSGRQFSNSRSEMNVSTLELGDSALYLCASSPRLQETQYFGPGTRLLVL.

The CDR3 protein is CSAAGTIRNEQFF. For the CDR3, the DNA is TGCAGTGCTGCTGGGACTATTCGGAATGAGCAGTTCTTC. The rearrangement joins TRBV20-1 to TRBJ2-1; 7 nucleotides align to TRBD2. Trimming cost V 5 bases and J 7 bases; bases outside gene matches: 8. Germline V gene lookup returns CDR1 DFQATT and CDR2 SNEGSKA (reference sequence). The CDR3 length is 13 residues.

CDR3 in DNA: TGTGCCAGCAGCCGAGGACAGGTTATGGGGACCCAGTACTTC. Amino acids: CASSRGQVMGTQYF. The V gene is TRBV11-3, the J gene TRBJ2-5; 7 bases align to TRBD1. The CDR3 runs to 14 residues. Germline assignment: CDR1 SGHNT and CDR2 YENEEA. Trimming at V came to 5 bases and at J to 7 bases, leaving 10 bases not matched to a gene.

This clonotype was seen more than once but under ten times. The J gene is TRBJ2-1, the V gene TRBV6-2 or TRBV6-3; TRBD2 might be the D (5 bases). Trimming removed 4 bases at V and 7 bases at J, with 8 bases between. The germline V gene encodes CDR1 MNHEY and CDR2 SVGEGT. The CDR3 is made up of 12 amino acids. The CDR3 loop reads CASSSRGNEQFF. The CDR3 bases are TGTGCCAGCAGTTCTCGCGGGAATGAGCAGTTCTTC.

In DNA, the CDR3 is TGTGCCAGCAGCCTAGATAGGGGGCGGCGGGGGACAGGCACAGATACGCAGTATTTT. Translation gives CASSLDRGRRGTGTDTQYF. V is TRBV2 and J is TRBJ2-3; either TRBD1 or TRBD2 may supply D (7 bases each). CDR3 length equals 19 residues. V was cut by 6 bases and J by 1 base, with 26 bases left in between. Germline V CDR1 and CDR2: SNHLY, FYNNEI.

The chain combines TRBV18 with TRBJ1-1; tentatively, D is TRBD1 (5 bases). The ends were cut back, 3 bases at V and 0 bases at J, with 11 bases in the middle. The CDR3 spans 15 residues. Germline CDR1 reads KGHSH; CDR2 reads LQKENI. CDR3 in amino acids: CASSPPGTVNTEAFF. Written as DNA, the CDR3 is TGTGCCAGCTCACCCCCCGGGACGGTGAACACTGAAGCTTTCTTT.

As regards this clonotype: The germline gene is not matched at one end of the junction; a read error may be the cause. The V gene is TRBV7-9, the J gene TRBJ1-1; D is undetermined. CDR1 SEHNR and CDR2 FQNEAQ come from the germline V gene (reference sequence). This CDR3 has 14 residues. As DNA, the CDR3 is TGTGCCAACAGCTTAGAGGGCTGGGTCGGAGAAGCTTTCTTT. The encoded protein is CANSLEGWVGEAFF.

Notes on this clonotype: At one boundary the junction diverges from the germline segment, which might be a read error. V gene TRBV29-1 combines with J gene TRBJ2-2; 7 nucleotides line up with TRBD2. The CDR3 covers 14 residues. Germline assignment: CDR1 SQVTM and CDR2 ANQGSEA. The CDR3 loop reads CSVEKGGSTGELFF. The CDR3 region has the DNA TGCAGCGTTGAAAAGGGAGGGAGCACCGGGGAGCTGTTCTTT.